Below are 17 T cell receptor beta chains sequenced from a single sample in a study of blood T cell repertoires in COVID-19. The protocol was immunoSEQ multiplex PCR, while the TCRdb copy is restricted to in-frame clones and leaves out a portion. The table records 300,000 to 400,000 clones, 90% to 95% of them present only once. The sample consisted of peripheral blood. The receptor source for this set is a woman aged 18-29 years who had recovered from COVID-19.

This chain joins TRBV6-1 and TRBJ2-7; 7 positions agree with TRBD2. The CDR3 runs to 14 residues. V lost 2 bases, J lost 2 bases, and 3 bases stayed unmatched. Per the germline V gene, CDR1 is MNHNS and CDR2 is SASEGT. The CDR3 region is CASSEFRGAYEQYV. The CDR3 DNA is TGTGCCAGCAGTGAATTTCGGGGGGCCTACGAGCAGTACGTC.

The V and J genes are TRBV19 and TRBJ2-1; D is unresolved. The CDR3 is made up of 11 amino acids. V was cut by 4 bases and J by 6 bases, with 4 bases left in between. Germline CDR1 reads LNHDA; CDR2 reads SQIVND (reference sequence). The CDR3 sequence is CASSTRNEQFF. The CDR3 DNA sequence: TGTGCCAGTAGTACCCGCAATGAGCAGTTCTTC.

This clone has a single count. CDR3 sequence: CASGQTGNTEAFF. DNA for the CDR3: TGTGCTAGTGGTCAGACTGGGAACACTGAAGCTTTCTTT. This chain uses TRBV12-5 with TRBJ1-1; no reliable D call. V lost 5 bases to trimming and J lost 1 base, with 8 bases between them. CDR3 length equals 13 residues. The germline CDR1 and CDR2 sequences are LGHNT and FRNRAP.

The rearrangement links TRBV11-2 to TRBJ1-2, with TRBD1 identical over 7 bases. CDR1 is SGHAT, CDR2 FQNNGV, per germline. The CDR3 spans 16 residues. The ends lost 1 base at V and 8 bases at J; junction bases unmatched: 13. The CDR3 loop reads CASSLAPGEGAEGYTF. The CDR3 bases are TGTGCCAGCAGCTTAGCCCCTGGAGAGGGGGCGGAAGGCTACACCTTC.

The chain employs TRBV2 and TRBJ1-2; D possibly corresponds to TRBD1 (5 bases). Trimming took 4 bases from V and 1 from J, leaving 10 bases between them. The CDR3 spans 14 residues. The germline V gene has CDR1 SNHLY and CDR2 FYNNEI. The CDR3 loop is CASSVQGLNYGYTF. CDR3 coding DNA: TGTGCCAGCAGTGTGCAGGGCCTTAACTATGGCTACACCTTC.

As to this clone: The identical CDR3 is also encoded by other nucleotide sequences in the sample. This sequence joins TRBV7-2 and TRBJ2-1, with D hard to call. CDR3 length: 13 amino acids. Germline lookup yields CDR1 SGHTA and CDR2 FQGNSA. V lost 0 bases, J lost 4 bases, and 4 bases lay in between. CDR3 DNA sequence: TGTGCCAGCAGCTTAGCCCTGTACAATGAGCAGTTCTTC. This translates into CASSLALYNEQFF.

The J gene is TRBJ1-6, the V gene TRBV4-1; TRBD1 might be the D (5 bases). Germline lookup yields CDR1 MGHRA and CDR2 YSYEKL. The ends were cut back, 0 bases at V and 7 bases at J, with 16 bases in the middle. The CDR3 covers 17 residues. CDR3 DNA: TGCGCCAGCAGCCAAGAACCAGGACGGGGACTAAATTCACCCCTCCACTTT. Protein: CASSQEPGRGLNSPLHF.

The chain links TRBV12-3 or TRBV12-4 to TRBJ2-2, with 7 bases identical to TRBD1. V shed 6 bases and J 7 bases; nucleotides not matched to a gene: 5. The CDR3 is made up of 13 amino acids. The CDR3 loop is CASRPGGSGELFF. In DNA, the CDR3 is TGTGCCAGCAGGCCAGGGGGAAGCGGGGAGCTGTTTTTT.

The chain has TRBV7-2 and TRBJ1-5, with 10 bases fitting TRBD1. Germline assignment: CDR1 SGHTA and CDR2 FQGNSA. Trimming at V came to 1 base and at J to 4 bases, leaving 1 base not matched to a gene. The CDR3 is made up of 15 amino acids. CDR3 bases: TGTGCCAGCAGCTTAGGGGGACAGGGGAATCAGCCCCAGCATTTT. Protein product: CASSLGGQGNQPQHF.

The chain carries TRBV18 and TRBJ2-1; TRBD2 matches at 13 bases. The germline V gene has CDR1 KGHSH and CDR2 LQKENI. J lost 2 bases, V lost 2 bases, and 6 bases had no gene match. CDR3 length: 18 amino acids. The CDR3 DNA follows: TGTGCCAGCTCACCAAAGACTAGCGGGAGGCCGGCCTACAATGAGCAGTTCTTC. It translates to CASSPKTSGRPAYNEQFF.

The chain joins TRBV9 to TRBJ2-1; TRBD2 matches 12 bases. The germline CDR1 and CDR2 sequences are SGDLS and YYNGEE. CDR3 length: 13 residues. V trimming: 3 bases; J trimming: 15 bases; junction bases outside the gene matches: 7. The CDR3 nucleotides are TGTGCCAGCAGCGCTGATCTAGCGGGAGGGCGGTTCTTC. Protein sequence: CASSADLAGGRFF.

The CDR3 DNA is TGTGCCAGCAGATATGACAGGACTGGCTACACCTTC. Protein product: CASRYDRTGYTF. The chain couples TRBV5-6 to TRBJ1-2, with D possibly being TRBD1 (6 bases). Between the trimmed V and J ends, which lost 5 bases and 7 bases, there was a span of 12 bases. CDR3 length: 12 amino acids. CDR1 and CDR2 (germline): SGHDT, YYEEEE. Variable domain in full (rest from reference TRBV5-6 and TRBJ1-2): DAGVTQSPTHLIKTRGQQVTLRCSPKSGHDTVSWYQQALGQGPQFIFQYYEEEERQRGNFPDRFSGHQFPNYSSELNVNALLLGDSALYLCASRYDRTGYTFGSGTRLTVV.

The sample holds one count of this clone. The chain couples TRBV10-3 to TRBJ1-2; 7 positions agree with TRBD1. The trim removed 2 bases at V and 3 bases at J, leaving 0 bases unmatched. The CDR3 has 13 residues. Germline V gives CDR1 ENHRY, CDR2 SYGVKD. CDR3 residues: CAISEGQDYGYTF. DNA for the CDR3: TGTGCCATCAGTGAGGGACAGGACTATGGCTACACCTTC.

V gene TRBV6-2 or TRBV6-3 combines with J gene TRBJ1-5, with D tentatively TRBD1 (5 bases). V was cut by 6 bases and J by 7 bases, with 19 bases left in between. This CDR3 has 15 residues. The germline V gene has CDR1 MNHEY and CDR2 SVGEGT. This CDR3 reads CASSRTQGIWQPQHF. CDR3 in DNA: TGTGCCAGCAGCCGTACTCAGGGAATTTGGCAGCCCCAGCATTTT.

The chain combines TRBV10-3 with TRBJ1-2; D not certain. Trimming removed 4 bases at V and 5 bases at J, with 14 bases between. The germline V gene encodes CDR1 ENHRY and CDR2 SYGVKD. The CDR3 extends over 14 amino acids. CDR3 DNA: TGTGCCATCAGTGCCGGGTCGGATCTGTATGGCTACACCTTC. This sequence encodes CAISAGSDLYGYTF.

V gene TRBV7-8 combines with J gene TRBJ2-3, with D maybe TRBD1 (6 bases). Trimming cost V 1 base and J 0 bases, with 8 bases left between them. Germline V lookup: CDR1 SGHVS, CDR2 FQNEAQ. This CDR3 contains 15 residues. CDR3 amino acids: CASSLVDSSTDTQYF. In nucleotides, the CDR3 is TGTGCCAGCAGCTTAGTGGACAGTAGCACAGATACGCAGTATTTT. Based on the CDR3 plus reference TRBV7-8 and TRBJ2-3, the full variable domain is GAGVSQSPRYKVAKRGQDVALRCDPISGHVSLFWYQQALGQGPEFLTYFQNEAQLDKSGLPSDRFFAERPEGSVSTLKIQRTQQEDSAVYLCASSLVDSSTDTQYFGPGTRLTVL.

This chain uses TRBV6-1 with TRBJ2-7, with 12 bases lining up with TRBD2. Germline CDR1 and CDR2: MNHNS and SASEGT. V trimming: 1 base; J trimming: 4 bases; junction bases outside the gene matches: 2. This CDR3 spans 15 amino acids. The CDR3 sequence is CASSEGLAGVYEQYV. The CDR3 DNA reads TGTGCCAGCAGTGAAGGACTAGCGGGAGTTTACGAGCAGTACGTC.